One and the same sample provided the 14 T cell receptor beta chains below, sequenced in a study of PD-1 blockade in classical Hodgkin lymphoma. Each patient experienced a relapse that followed autologous stem cell transplantation, and brentuximab vedotin exposure varied. Data came from immunoSEQ multiplex PCR; TCRdb stores just in-frame clones and leaves some out. The sample consists of around 26,000 clones, approximately 80% of them appearing once. The sample in question was peripheral blood mononuclear cells (PBMCs), obtained before the second cycle of nivolumab. These receptors were obtained from a human donor with classical Hodgkin lymphoma.

The genes are TRBV4-1 and TRBJ2-7; 14 nucleotides line up with TRBD2. With V trimmed by 1 base and J by 2 bases, 10 bases remained unmatched. CDR3 length equals 19 residues. Germline V CDR1 and CDR2: MGHRA, YSYEKL. CDR3: CASSQARTSGRPSAYEQYF. CDR3 sequence (DNA): TGCGCCAGCAGCCAAGCCAGGACTAGCGGGAGGCCTTCCGCCTACGAGCAGTACTTC.

There are a few counts of this clone. V and J are TRBV7-9 and TRBJ2-7; 7 bases agree with TRBD2. CDR1 and CDR2 from the germline V gene are SEHNR and FQNEAQ (reference sequence). CDR3 length equals 14 residues. Trimming at V came to 6 bases and at J to 6 bases, leaving 11 bases not matched to a gene. The CDR3 sequence: CASRAWREGLEQYF. CDR3 in DNA: TGTGCCAGCAGGGCCTGGAGGGAGGGCCTCGAGCAGTACTTC.

This clone came up a few times. The V gene is TRBV6-1, the J gene TRBJ1-1; D ambiguous. The V gene lost 5 bases and the J gene lost 1 base, with 11 bases spanning the gap. CDR3 length: 14 amino acids. Germline lookup yields CDR1 MNHNS and CDR2 SASEGT. CDR3 DNA: TGTGCCAGCAGTCTCATTCCAGGGAACACTGAAGCTTTCTTT. Protein product: CASSLIPGNTEAFF.

The CDR3 loop reads CASSQDSDFYEQYF. CDR3 DNA: TGCGCCAGCAGCCAAGACTCTGATTTCTACGAGCAGTACTTC. The V call is TRBV4-1, the J call TRBJ2-7; D gene ambiguous. This CDR3 has 14 amino acids. Trimming pared 0 bases from V and 3 bases from J, leaving 9 bases between. Germline loops: CDR1 MGHRA, CDR2 YSYEKL.

J is TRBJ1-5 and V is TRBV28; possible D gene TRBD1, 5 bases. The CDR3 sequence is 14 residues long. Deletions cut 6 bases from V and 7 bases from J, with 16 bases between. CDR1 is MDHEN and CDR2 is SYDVKM in the germline V gene. The CDR3 loop reads CASSQGEGQQPQHF. The CDR3 nucleotides read TGTGCCAGCAGCCAAGGGGAAGGGCAGCAGCCCCAGCATTTT.

This clone was counted only a few times. This rearrangement joins TRBV5-8 to TRBJ2-7; D unresolved. CDR3 length: 11 amino acids. CDR1 is SGHTS, CDR2 YDEGEE, per germline. Between the trimmed V and J ends, which lost 9 bases and 6 bases, there was a span of 13 bases. The CDR3 DNA is TGTGCCACACACCACTCCGCCGAGCAGTACTTC. This translates into CATHHSAEQYF.

The rearrangement joins TRBV7-9 to TRBJ1-1, with D unclear. The CDR3 has 11 residues. Germline CDR1 and CDR2: SEHNR and FQNEAQ (reference sequence). The germline V and J ends were trimmed by 5 bases and 7 bases, with 8 bases remaining between them. The CDR3 DNA reads as TGTGCCAGCAGCCCCACAGTTGAAGCTTTCTTT. Translating it yields CASSPTVEAFF.

This clone was found a few times. The chain is built from TRBV29-1 and TRBJ1-2, with D possibly matching TRBD1 (5 bases). V gave up 6 bases and J gave up 4 bases, with 9 bases separating them. CDR1 and CDR2 (germline): SQVTM, ANQGSEA. The CDR3 loop spans 11 amino acids. CDR3 nucleotides: TGCAGCGTCCTTCAGGGCTATGGCTACACCTTC. Its translation is CSVLQGYGYTF.

This clone was detected only once. The V call is TRBV14, the J call TRBJ1-2; TRBD1 might be the D (6 bases). Germline assignment: CDR1 SGHDN and CDR2 FVKESK. CDR3 length: 13 residues. Trimming pared 0 bases from V and 7 bases from J, leaving 9 bases between. CDR3 sequence (DNA): TGTGCCAGCAGCCAAGAGAGGGGGGCTGGCTACACCTTC. It yields the protein CASSQERGAGYTF.

Within the sample, this clone is medium-sized. The rearrangement uses TRBV4-1 and TRBJ2-1; possibly TRBD2 for D (6 bases). V gave up 3 bases and J gave up 7 bases, with 10 bases separating them. The CDR3 spans 13 residues. Germline-derived CDR1 and CDR2 are MGHRA and YSYEKL. The DNA for the CDR3 is TGCGCCAGCAGCCAGGGCGGGATTAATGAGCAGTTCTTC. It specifies CASSQGGINEQFF.

J is TRBJ2-3 and V is TRBV5-4; 11 positions agree with TRBD2. Germline-derived CDR1 and CDR2 are SGHNT and YYREEE (reference sequence). J lost 4 bases, V lost 2 bases, and 3 bases had no gene match. CDR3 size: 15 residues. CDR3 in amino acids: CASSFIAGGADTQYF. The CDR3 DNA reads TGTGCCAGCAGCTTTATAGCGGGAGGGGCAGATACGCAGTATTTT. The full variable domain, completed using reference TRBV5-4 and TRBJ2-3, is ETGVTQSPTHLIKTRGQQVTLRCSSQSGHNTVSWYQQALGQGPQFIFQYYREEENGRGNFPPRFSGLQFPNYSSELNVNALELDDSALYLCASSFIAGGADTQYFGPGTRLTVL.

This chain connects TRBV5-1 to TRBJ2-2; unclear D gene. Trimming stripped 0 bases from V and 5 bases from J, with 8 bases between. This CDR3 is 14 amino acids long. Germline CDR1 reads SGHRS; CDR2 reads YFSETQ. CDR3 sequence reads: CASSLVPPTGELFF. The CDR3 DNA reads as TGCGCCAGCAGCTTGGTCCCACCGACCGGGGAGCTGTTTTTT.

The chain couples TRBV14 to TRBJ2-5, with 8 bases matching TRBD2. There are 12 residues in the CDR3. The germline CDR1 and CDR2 sequences are SGHDN and FVKESK. With V trimmed by 4 bases and J by 5 bases, 0 bases remained unmatched. CDR3 protein: CASSPGGETQYF. CDR3 DNA: TGTGCCAGCAGCCCGGGGGGGGAGACCCAGTACTTC. The entire variable domain, with the rest obtained from reference TRBV14 and TRBJ2-5, is as follows: EAGVTQFPSHSVIEKGQTVTLRCDPISGHDNLYWYRRVMGKEIKFLLHFVKESKQDESGMPNNRFLAERTGGTYSTLKVQPAELEDSGVYFCASSPGGETQYFGPGTRLLVL.

This chain links TRBV11-2 with TRBJ2-1; the D gene is possibly TRBD1 (5 bases). Trimming removed 0 bases from V and 5 bases from J, with 20 bases in between. The CDR3 sequence is 18 residues long. Germline V lookup: CDR1 SGHAT, CDR2 FQNNGV. The CDR3 bases are TGTGCCAGCAGCTTAGAGGTCTCCAGGGCAGCGCTCGACAATGAGCAGTTCTTC. Residues: CASSLEVSRAALDNEQFF.